This entry lists 16 T cell receptor beta chains sequenced from one sample in a study of memory CD4+ T cells and cytomegalovirus serostatus. Profiling relied on immunoSEQ multiplex PCR, and the TCRdb table lists in-frame clones only, not all of them. The table has 45,000 to 70,000 clones, around 82% seen once. The sort gate was single viable CD3+CD4+CD8-CD45RO+ cells for memory CD4+ T cells. The source material was memory CD4+ T cells from blood. These receptors were obtained from an adult in good health and CMV-seronegative. Some clones in this sample may be carry-over from other donors' samples.

The rearrangement joins TRBV14 to TRBJ2-3; 8 bases map to TRBD2. Germline values: CDR1 SGHDN, CDR2 FVKESK. The ends lost 5 bases at V and 4 bases at J; junction bases unmatched: 5. CDR3 length: 14 residues. The CDR3 sequence is CASSGAGAPDTQYF. In DNA, the CDR3 is TGTGCCAGCAGCGGAGCGGGAGCCCCAGATACGCAGTATTTT.

This clone has a handful of counts. V and J are TRBV5-5 and TRBJ2-1; 7 nucleotides align to TRBD2. With V trimmed by 0 bases and J by 7 bases, 13 bases remained unmatched. Germline loops: CDR1 SGHKS, CDR2 YYEKEE (reference sequence). The CDR3 spans 17 residues. The CDR3, as DNA: TGTGCCAGCAGCTTGGATAGGGTCGCTAGCGGTTTGAATGAGCAGTTCTTC. Translated: CASSLDRVASGLNEQFF.

This sequence joins TRBV7-9 and TRBJ1-5, with D tentatively TRBD1 (5 bases). The V gene's germline CDR1 is SEHNR and CDR2 FQNEAQ (reference sequence). Trimming took off 4 bases at V and 9 bases at J, with 22 bases between the two ends. The CDR3 is made up of 16 amino acids. The CDR3 is CASSSHLGEGKAPQHF. CDR3 in DNA: TGTGCCAGCAGCTCCCACCTAGGGGAGGGGAAGGCGCCCCAGCATTTT.

A note on this clone: The same CDR3 can be traced to other DNA sequences in this sample. The chain joins TRBV6-6 to TRBJ2-7; D is uncertain. Looked up from germline, CDR1 is MNHNY and CDR2 is SVGAGI (reference sequence). CDR3 length: 11 residues. V was trimmed by 6 bases and J by 4 bases, leaving 7 bases between them. CDR3 sequence: CASSPLYEQYF. For the CDR3, the DNA is TGTGCCAGCAGCCCCCTTTACGAGCAGTACTTC.

The chain carries TRBV7-6 and TRBJ1-5, with D uncertain. CDR3 length equals 14 residues. V lost 0 bases and J 10 bases, leaving 13 bases between the germline ends. Germline-derived CDR1 and CDR2 are SGHVS and FNYEAQ. The CDR3 DNA is TGTGCCAGCAGCTTAGCGCGGTCGCGTGGACCCCAGCATTTT. Amino acid sequence: CASSLARSRGPQHF.

The V and J genes are TRBV28 and TRBJ2-7; the match to TRBD2 covers 11 bases. The germline CDR1 and CDR2 sequences are MDHEN and SYDVKM. With V trimmed by 1 base and J by 6 bases, 5 bases remained unmatched. This CDR3 spans 15 amino acids. The CDR3: CASSLFLTSGGEQYF. CDR3 bases: TGTGCCAGCAGTTTATTCCTCACTAGCGGGGGCGAGCAGTACTTC.

The V call is TRBV27, the J call TRBJ2-2; maybe TRBD2 (6 bases). The CDR3 runs 15 residues. Germline CDR1 and CDR2: MNHEY and SMNVEV (reference sequence). The V end was cut by 1 base, the J end by 7 bases, with 13 bases between. The chain's CDR3 is CASSLFVGGLGELFF. For the CDR3, the DNA is TGTGCCAGCAGTTTATTCGTCGGAGGGCTCGGGGAGCTGTTTTTT.

This clone was seen a few times. The CDR3 reads CASSPLAGGVATQYF. DNA for the CDR3: TGTGCCAGCAGCCCACTAGCGGGGGGCGTCGCTACGCAGTATTTT. The chain combines TRBV7-3 with TRBJ2-3; the match to TRBD2 covers 12 bases. This CDR3 has 15 amino acids. The junction had 8 bases not matched to a gene; V was cut back by 5 bases and J by 8 bases. The V gene's germline CDR1 is SGHTA and CDR2 FQGTGA. The full variable domain, its missing parts supplied by reference TRBV7-3 and TRBJ2-3, is GAGVSQTPSNKVTEKGKYVELRCDPISGHTALYWYRQSLGQGPEFLIYFQGTGAADDSGLPNDRFFAVRPEGSVSTLKIQRTERGDSAVYLCASSPLAGGVATQYFGPGTRLTVL.

This clone turned up a few times. The chain recombines TRBV5-4 with TRBJ2-3, with TRBD2 as a possible D gene (6 bases). CDR1 and CDR2 from the germline V gene are SGHNT and YYREEE (reference sequence). This CDR3 is 16 amino acids long. V was trimmed by 4 bases and J by 4 bases, leaving 19 bases between them. The CDR3 coding sequence is TGTGCCAGCAGCGACGCGACTAGAAGGAGCGCAGATACGCAGTATTTT. Its translation: CASSDATRRSADTQYF.

V and J are TRBV15 and TRBJ1-3; D is undetermined. Germline V gives CDR1 LNHNV, CDR2 YYDKDF (reference sequence). The CDR3 is 15 residues long. The germline V and J ends were trimmed by 8 bases and 2 bases, with 16 bases remaining between them. Here the CDR3 reads CATADGQLAGNTIYF. CDR3 nucleotides: TGTGCCACCGCCGATGGTCAGCTCGCTGGAAACACCATATATTTT.

This clone was detected only once. The chain is built from TRBV28 and TRBJ2-5, with D perhaps TRBD1 (7 bases). This CDR3 has 16 residues. Trimming took off 5 bases at V and 4 bases at J, with 20 bases between the two ends. Germline V CDR1 and CDR2: MDHEN, SYDVKM. CDR3 nucleotide sequence: TGTGCCAGCAGTAGGGGGACAGCCTGGGGAGGAGAGACCCAGTACTTC. Protein: CASSRGTAWGGETQYF.

The chain has TRBV18 and TRBJ1-1, with D unclear. The CDR3 extends over 15 amino acids. From germline, CDR1 is KGHSH and CDR2 LQKENI. V lost 3 bases, J lost 2 bases, and 13 bases lay in between. CDR3 in DNA: TGTGCCAGCTCACCTAATTCGGCATCCAACACTGAAGCTTTCTTT. This translates into CASSPNSASNTEAFF.

The chain recombines TRBV28 with TRBJ2-7; D is unclear. The CDR3 runs to 15 residues. Germline CDR1 and CDR2: MDHEN and SYDVKM. V was shortened by 2 bases and J by 0 bases, with 11 bases between the two germline ends. The CDR3 protein is CASSLPRQNSYEQYF. The DNA of the CDR3 is TGTGCCAGCAGTTTACCCCGACAAAACTCCTACGAGCAGTACTTC.

The rearrangement links TRBV28 to TRBJ1-2; tentatively, D is TRBD1 (5 bases). Germline V gene lookup returns CDR1 MDHEN and CDR2 SYDVKM. Trimming removed 2 bases from V and 8 bases from J, with 24 bases in between. The CDR3 contains 17 residues. The chain's CDR3 is CASSLPLSKGLSRGYTF. Written as DNA, the CDR3 is TGTGCCAGCAGTTTACCGCTCTCGAAGGGACTATCTAGGGGCTACACCTTC.

The chain uses TRBV11-3 and TRBJ2-3, with a tentative D call TRBD1 (6 bases). Germline assignment: CDR1 SGHNT and CDR2 YENEEA. Trimming left V 3 bases short and J 1 base short, with 14 bases between. The CDR3 sequence is 16 residues long. In DNA form, the CDR3 reads TGTGCCAGCAGCTTGAGCGCAGGGGTGGGCACAGATACGCAGTATTTT. This gives the protein CASSLSAGVGTDTQYF.

This chain links TRBV20-1 with TRBJ2-1; D uncertain. The ends were cut back, 6 bases at V and 4 bases at J, with 7 bases in the middle. Germline lookup yields CDR1 DFQATT and CDR2 SNEGSKA (reference sequence). The CDR3 covers 11 residues. CDR3 residues: CSASVYNEQFF. The DNA of the CDR3 is TGCAGTGCGAGCGTATACAATGAGCAGTTCTTC.